This record concerns one TCR beta chain sequence. Its antigen is undetermined. The sample originates from a study of T cell responses to AZD1222 COVID-19 vaccine. The CDR3 is 13 residues long. With 2 bases removed from V and 4 bases from J, the gap between germline ends came to 8 bases. CDR1 is SGHDN, CDR2 FVKESK, per germline. The data were produced by immunoSEQ multiplex PCR, yet TCRdb's version contains in-frame clones alone and is incomplete. This table has 45,000 to 50,000 clones, about 89% appearing once. Study-wide findings and caveats: Seropositive at baseline were only a handful of AZD1222 recipients.

This chain joins TRBV14 and TRBJ1-2, with D tentatively TRBD1 (5 bases). Sequences were derived from peripheral blood, sampled 28 days after the second AZD1222 dose. This sequence originates from an adult who received the AZD1222 COVID-19 vaccine. CDR3 sequence: CASSQTTVYGYTF. CDR3 coding DNA: TGTGCCAGCAGCCAAACGACAGTCTATGGCTACACCTTC.